This T cell receptor beta chain is from a study of T cell responses to AZD1222 COVID-19 vaccine. TCRdb's copy holds only in-frame clones and misses some; the assay was immunoSEQ multiplex PCR. The data show approximately 120,000 clones, approximately 90% seen once. The CDR3 sequence is 17 residues long. Germline V lookup: CDR1 ENHRY, CDR2 SYGVKD. Deletions cut 4 bases from V and 2 bases from J, with 21 bases between. Study observations and caveats: Spike was spanned by vaccine-associated CD4 TCRs, which were dominant at 160-218 and 743-854. Two doses of AZD1222 preceded a rise in Spike-specific TCR breadth and depth. Among the donors, most were white British and more were female, and clonal diversity was possibly underestimated.

This clone was recorded a few times. Its antigen is unidentified. The sample here was peripheral blood, taken on day 0 of MenACWY control vaccination. This receptor was taken from an adult in good health. This sequence joins TRBV10-3 and TRBJ2-7, with D tentatively TRBD1 or TRBD2 (5 bases each). CDR3 residues: CAISVSVVDSSTYEQYF. DNA for the CDR3: TGTGCCATCAGTGTTAGCGTGGTTGACAGCTCCACCTACGAGCAGTACTTC.